The present TCR beta chain was sequenced within a study of blood T cell repertoires in COVID-19. The germline V and J ends were trimmed by 9 bases and 5 bases, with 10 bases remaining between them. This CDR3 spans 12 amino acids. Data came from immunoSEQ multiplex PCR; TCRdb stores just in-frame clones and leaves some out. The profile shows 85,000 or so clones, around 86% of them singletons. This receptor was obtained from a man aged 45 to 65 with active or convalescent COVID-19. The rearrangement links TRBV12-3 or TRBV12-4 to TRBJ1-4; no clear D gene. Sequences were obtained from peripheral blood. The CDR3 loop reads CAREGPNEKLFF. CDR3 nucleotides: TGTGCCAGGGAGGGCCCCAATGAAAAACTGTTTTTT.